This is a list of T cell receptor beta chains from one sample in a study of OX40 agonist ivuxolimab in advanced cancers. The table came from immunoSEQ multiplex PCR; TCRdb's copy has only in-frame clones and leaves some out. Found here are 20,000 to 25,000 clones, 80% to 85% of them singletons; the top ten hold about a sixth. The source was CD4+ or CD8+ T cells sorted from blood, collected in a trial of the OX40 agonist ivuxolimab. These receptors came from an adult with an advanced solid tumor such as melanoma, head and neck, liver or kidney cancer. Both conserved end residues are part of each CDR3. The D gene is left open where the match is weak. A row's size may be missing; if present it is once, few, many or a size class.

clone size | J gene | V gene | D gene | CDR3 DNA | CDR3 protein
. | TRBJ2-5 | TRBV19 | . | TGTGCCAGTAGCCCCTCGGCGGCACAAGAGACCCAGTACTTC | CASSPSAAQETQYF
. | TRBJ1-1 | TRBV7-3 | . | TGTGCCAGCAGCCTGGAGGGCAGCAGGTACACTGAAGCTTTCTTT | CASSLEGSRYTEAFF
. | TRBJ2-1 | TRBV27 | . | TGTGCCAGCATGGCTGGAGGGGGCGGATTCTACAATGAGCAGTTCTTC | CASMAGGGGFYNEQFF
. | TRBJ2-2 | TRBV6-1 | . | TGTGCCAGCAGTGCGTTGGGGACAAACACCGGGGAGCTGTTTTTT | CASSALGTNTGELFF
. | TRBJ1-4 | TRBV7-2 | . | TGTGCCAGCAGCCCGGACCCCCGGCAAGGAGCTAATGAAAAACTGTTTTTT | CASSPDPRQGANEKLFF
. | TRBJ1-4 | TRBV2 | . | TGTGCCAGCAGTGGCAGACCCAATAATGAAAAACTGTTTTTT | CASSGRPNNEKLFF
once | TRBJ2-1 | TRBV5-1 | TRBD2 | TGCGCCAGCAGCCGCGCTAGCGGGGGGGAGGGCGAGCAGTTCTTC | CASSRASGGEGEQFF
. | TRBJ2-4 | TRBV2 | . | TGTGCCAGCAGTGATACAGGGCTGGACAAAAACATTCAGTACTTC | CASSDTGLDKNIQYF
few | TRBJ1-5 | TRBV7-2 | . | TGTGCCAGCAGTCCCCAGGGGAATCAGCCCCAGCATTTT | CASSPQGNQPQHF
. | TRBJ2-3 | TRBV30 | . | TGTGCCTGGAGTGCTGGCAGGAGCACAGATACGCAGTATTTT | CAWSAGRSTDTQYF
. | TRBJ1-2 | TRBV6-5 | TRBD1 | TGTGCCAGCAGACGGGACAGGGCGAGCGGCTACACCTTC | CASRRDRASGYTF
. | TRBJ1-1 | TRBV10-3 | . | TGTGCCATCAGTGAGTCAGGGAACACTGAAGCTTTCTTT | CAISESGNTEAFF
. | TRBJ2-3 | TRBV6-5 | . | TGTGCCAGCAGTTACTACGGGGCTCCAGATACGCAGTATTTT | CASSYYGAPDTQYF
. | TRBJ2-7 | TRBV9 | . | TGTGCCAGCAGCGTCAGCGCTCAGCCCCACGAGCAGTACTTC | CASSVSAQPHEQYF
. | TRBJ2-5 | TRBV5-1 | . | TGCGCCAGCAGCTTGGGGGACGGACAAGAGACCCAGTACTTC | CASSLGDGQETQYF
. | TRBJ1-2 | TRBV7-2 | . | TGTGCCAGCAGCACTCAGGGTTATGGCTACACCTTC | CASSTQGYGYTF
. | TRBJ2-5 | TRBV19 | TRBD2 | TGTGCCAGTAGTGCCGGGGGCGGGGGGTTCCAAGAGACCCAGTACTTC | CASSAGGGGFQETQYF
. | TRBJ2-2 | TRBV19 | . | TGTGCCAGTAGTATTCTGGGGAACACCGGGGAGCTGTTTTTT | CASSILGNTGELFF
. | TRBJ2-7 | TRBV11-2 | . | TGTGCCAGCAGCTTACTCTTAGGCTACGAGCAGTACTTC | CASSLLLGYEQYF
. | TRBJ1-1 | TRBV9 | . | TGTGCCAGCAGCGTAGACGAGGGGCGATCTGAAGCTTTCTTT | CASSVDEGRSEAFF
. | TRBJ2-1 | TRBV5-1 | . | TGCGCCAGCAGCTTGGTCCAGGGAGGCAATGAGCAGTTCTTC | CASSLVQGGNEQFF
. | TRBJ1-1 | TRBV10-3 | TRBD1 | TGTGCCATCAGCCGGGCAGGGGGGAACACTGAAGCTTTCTTT | CAISRAGGNTEAFF
. | TRBJ2-7 | TRBV7-9 | TRBD2 | TGTGCCAGCAGCTTAGTAGGTCGGACTAGCGGGAGCTACGAGCAGTACTTC | CASSLVGRTSGSYEQYF
. | TRBJ2-7 | TRBV10-3 | TRBD1 | TGTGCCATCAGTGAGTCGTCGGCAGGGGGCACCTACGAGCAGTACTTC | CAISESSAGGTYEQYF
. | TRBJ1-4 | TRBV4-1 | TRBD1 | TGCGCCAGCAGCCAAGGACAGGGAAGTGTTGAAAAACTGTTTTTT | CASSQGQGSVEKLFF
. | TRBJ2-4 | TRBV5-6 | . | TGTGCCAGCAGCTTGGATGAGTATGAGGGGGACAAAAACATTCAGTACTTC | CASSLDEYEGDKNIQYF
. | TRBJ2-7 | TRBV5-1 | . | TGCGCCAGCAGATTGGACAGTTATTACGAGCAGTACTTC | CASRLDSYYEQYF
. | TRBJ2-2 | TRBV27 | TRBD2 | TGTGCCAGCAGTCCCCTTCGGCCTAGCGGCAGCACCGGGGAGCTGTTTTTT | CASSPLRPSGSTGELFF
. | TRBJ2-3 | TRBV7-6 | . | TGTGCCAGCAGCCTAGCTGATGGCGGCACAGATACGCAGTATTTT | CASSLADGGTDTQYF
. | TRBJ1-1 | TRBV25-1 | TRBD1 | TGTGCCAGCAGTGAGCAGGGGGGCGGCACTGAAGCTTTCTTT | CASSEQGGGTEAFF
once | TRBJ1-2 | TRBV19 | TRBD1 | TGTGCCAGCACGGGACAGGGGTGGGACGGCTACACCTTC | CASTGQGWDGYTF
. | TRBJ1-1 | TRBV19 | . | TGTGCCAGTAGTATCTTGGGTGGGACTGAAGCTTTCTTT | CASSILGGTEAFF
. | TRBJ2-5 | TRBV9 | TRBD2 | TGTGCCAGCAGCCCCCGCTGGGGAGGGATACCGGGACCCTCGGGAGAGACCCAGTACTTC | CASSPRWGGIPGPSGETQYF
. | TRBJ2-7 | TRBV10-3 | TRBD2 | TGTGCCATCAGTGCGAGCGGGGACCATAACTACGAGCAGTACTTC | CAISASGDHNYEQYF
. | TRBJ2-7 | TRBV7-2 | TRBD1 | TGTGCCAGCATCCTTTTTACAGGGGCCGGCCCCAGCGAGCAGTACTTC | CASILFTGAGPSEQYF
. | TRBJ2-7 | TRBV5-6 | . | TGTGCCAGCGTCCCTTGGGGGAGCCGCTCCTACGAGCAGTACTTC | CASVPWGSRSYEQYF
. | TRBJ2-7 | TRBV7-8 | TRBD1 | TGTGCCAGCAGCTTCCAGACAGGGGGTTCGTACGAGCAGTACTTC | CASSFQTGGSYEQYF
. | TRBJ2-3 | TRBV4-2 | TRBD2 | TGTGCCAGCAGCCAAGATGGTTCTAGCGGGAGGGCTGATACGCAGTATTTT | CASSQDGSSGRADTQYF
. | TRBJ2-5 | TRBV18 | TRBD2 | TGTGCCAGCTCAATAGCGGGGACCCCCCGTGAGACCCAGTACTTC | CASSIAGTPRETQYF
once | TRBJ1-5 | TRBV19 | . | TGTGCCAGTAGTACGCGAGGCAGCAGCAATCAGCCCCAGCATTTT | CASSTRGSSNQPQHF
. | TRBJ2-7 | TRBV6-6 | TRBD1 | TGTGCCAGCAGTTACGAATGGAACAGGGGGAAAGAGCAGTACTTC | CASSYEWNRGKEQYF
once | TRBJ2-3 | TRBV27 | . | TGTGCCAGCAGTTTCGGCAGGGACACAGATACGCAGTATTTT | CASSFGRDTDTQYF
. | TRBJ2-1 | TRBV2 | TRBD2 | TGTGCCAGCAGTGAATTTGCGGGGGGCTCCAATGAGCAGTTCTTC | CASSEFAGGSNEQFF
. | TRBJ2-7 | TRBV10-2 | . | TGCGCCAGCAGTCCGACGGCGGGGAGCTCCTACGAGCAGTACTTC | CASSPTAGSSYEQYF
. | TRBJ2-3 | TRBV7-2 | TRBD2 | TGTGCCAGCAGCCGTCTAGCGGGGGCTCAACGAGATACGCAGTATTTT | CASSRLAGAQRDTQYF